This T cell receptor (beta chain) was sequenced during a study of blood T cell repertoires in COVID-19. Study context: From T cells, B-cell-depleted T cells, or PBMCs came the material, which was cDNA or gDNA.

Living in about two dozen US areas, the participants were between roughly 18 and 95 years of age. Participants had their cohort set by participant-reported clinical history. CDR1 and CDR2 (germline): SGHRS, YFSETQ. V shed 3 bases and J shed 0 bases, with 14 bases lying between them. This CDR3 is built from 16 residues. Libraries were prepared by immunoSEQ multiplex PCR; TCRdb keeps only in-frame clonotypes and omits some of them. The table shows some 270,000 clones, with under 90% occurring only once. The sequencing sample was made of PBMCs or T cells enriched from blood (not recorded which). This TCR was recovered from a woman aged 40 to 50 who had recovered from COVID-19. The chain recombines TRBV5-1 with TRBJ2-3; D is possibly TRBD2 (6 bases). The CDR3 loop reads CASSSAGTRSTDTQYF. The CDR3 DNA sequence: TGCGCCAGCAGCTCAGCCGGGACTCGCAGCACAGATACGCAGTATTTT.